Listed below are T cell receptor beta chains from one sample, sequenced in a study of early T cells in non-severe SARS-CoV-2 infection. TCRdb processed the 5' RACE reads anew with MiXCR; each CDR3 protein has one entry. The sample has about 27,000 distinct CDR3 sequences, around 5.9% seen once. The sample consisted of whole blood. These receptors all stem from an adult who was a healthcare worker with PCR-confirmed SARS-CoV-2 infection or an uninfected control (not recorded which). The CDR3 runs from the conserved cysteine through the conserved F or W. A D gene is named only where the DNA matches it firmly. Clone size appears in some rows only: once, few, many, or a class for an expanded clone.

cdr3_length	clone_size	j_call	v_call	d_call	cdr3_aa	cdr3_nt
12	many	TRBJ2-3	TRBV20-1	-	CSAKGLTDTQYF	TGCAGTGCTAAGGGCCTCACAGATACGCAGTATTTT
16	many	TRBJ2-5	TRBV3-1	-	CASSQPTGTQDETQYF	TGTGCCAGCAGCCAACCTACCGGGACCCAGGATGAGACCCAGTACTTC
14	few	TRBJ2-1	TRBV10-3	-	CAISARTEGDEQFF	TGTGCCATCAGTGCCCGGACAGAAGGCGATGAGCAGTTCTTC
13	-	TRBJ1-6	TRBV6-1	-	CASGGWRNSPLHF	TGTGCCAGCGGGGGTTGGAGAAATTCACCCCTCCACTTT
15	-	TRBJ2-3	TRBV12-3/TRBV12-4	-	CASSLVGGLTDTQYF	TGTGCCAGCAGTTTAGTGGGGGGCCTCACAGATACGCAGTATTTT
14	many	TRBJ2-7	TRBV27	-	CASSRTGGHYEQYF	TGTGCCAGCAGCCGGACGGGGGGCCACTACGAGCAGTACTTC
14	-	TRBJ1-5	TRBV27	-	CASSLGYSNQPQHF	TGTGCCAGCAGTTTGGGGTATAGCAATCAGCCCCAGCATTTT
14	many	TRBJ2-1	TRBV5-6	-	CASSHPTDYNEQFF	TGTGCCAGCAGCCACCCGACAGATTACAATGAGCAGTTCTTC
12	-	TRBJ2-3	TRBV29-1	-	CSVDQEGYTQYF	TGCAGCGTTGACCAGGAGGGATATACGCAGTATTTT
13	many	TRBJ2-3	TRBV5-4	-	CASSWDETDTQYF	TGTGCCAGCAGCTGGGACGAGACAGATACGCAGTATTTT
15	many	TRBJ2-5	TRBV7-9	-	CASSLGSPGAETQYF	TGTGCCAGCAGCTTAGGATCTCCAGGGGCAGAGACCCAGTACTTC
15	many	TRBJ1-2	TRBV10-3	TRBD1	CAISEGQGGGYGYTF	TGTGCCATCAGTGAAGGACAGGGGGGAGGCTATGGCTACACCTTC
16	-	TRBJ2-2	TRBV7-9	-	CASSTGPLVGSGELFF	TGTGCCAGCAGCACAGGTCCCCTAGTCGGATCCGGGGAGCTGTTTTTT
14	many	TRBJ2-5	TRBV6-5	-	CASSYGGTQETQYF	TGTGCCAGCAGTTACGGCGGCACACAAGAGACCCAGTACTTC
17	many	TRBJ2-2	TRBV7-2	-	CASSSRVGGANTGELFF	TGTGCCAGCAGCTCGCGCGTGGGGGGCGCGAACACCGGGGAGCTGTTTTTT
15	few	TRBJ2-5	TRBV7-2	-	CASSTGTTTRETQYF	TGTGCCAGCAGCACTGGGACCACAACGAGAGAGACCCAGTACTTC
12	few	TRBJ2-4	TRBV2	-	CASSERWNIQYF	TGTGCCAGCAGTGAAAGGTGGAACATTCAGTACTTC
14	many	TRBJ1-5	TRBV27	-	CASSLKQGNQPQHF	TGTGCCAGCAGTTTAAAACAGGGCAATCAGCCCCAGCATTTT
14	-	TRBJ1-2	TRBV4-3	-	CASSQAGLGYGYTF	TGCGCCAGCAGCCAAGCTGGGCTTGGGTATGGCTACACCTTC
14	medium-sized	TRBJ1-1	TRBV11-2	-	CASSLGLMNTEAFF	TGTGCCAGCAGCTTAGGACTGATGAACACTGAAGCTTTCTTT
15	many	TRBJ2-1	TRBV7-2	-	CASSLEGLSYNEQFF	TGTGCCAGCAGCTTAGAGGGACTCTCCTACAATGAGCAGTTCTTC
13	many	TRBJ1-2	TRBV28	TRBD1	CASSPDRVEGYTF	TGTGCCAGCAGCCCAGACAGGGTAGAAGGCTACACCTTC
12	few	TRBJ1-2	TRBV20-1	TRBD1	CTADRGVYGYTF	TGCACCGCCGACAGGGGAGTCTATGGCTACACCTTC
13	-	TRBJ1-1	TRBV27	TRBD1	CASSPGTGGTAFF	TGTGCCAGCAGTCCCGGGACAGGGGGGACAGCTTTCTTT
15	many	TRBJ1-3	TRBV12-3/TRBV12-4	-	CASSPGWEGGNTIYF	TGTGCCAGCAGTCCCGGGTGGGAAGGAGGAAACACCATATATTTT
14	-	TRBJ2-3	TRBV12-3/TRBV12-4	-	CASSLSRAPDTQYF	TGTGCCAGCAGTTTATCCAGGGCCCCAGATACGCAGTATTTT
18	medium-sized	TRBJ2-3	TRBV28	TRBD2	CASSGGIAGNHGTDTQYF	TGTGCCAGCAGTGGGGGGATAGCGGGAAACCACGGCACAGATACGCAGTATTTT
17	few	TRBJ2-5	TRBV6-1	TRBD2	CASSEGLAGGRQETQYF	TGTGCCAGCAGTGAGGGTCTAGCGGGGGGGCGGCAAGAGACCCAGTACTTC
12	many	TRBJ2-1	TRBV3-1	-	CASSQANNEQFF	TGTGCCAGCAGCCAGGCGAATAATGAGCAGTTCTTC
14	many	TRBJ1-6	TRBV12-3/TRBV12-4	-	CASSQVAYNSPLHF	TGTGCCAGCAGCCAGGTCGCATATAATTCACCCCTCCACTTT
15	many	TRBJ1-6	TRBV20-1	-	CSARVESRGSSPLHF	TGCAGTGCTAGAGTTGAGTCCAGGGGTTCGTCACCCCTCCACTTT
14	many	TRBJ2-1	TRBV7-6	-	CASSLALELSEQFF	TGTGCCAGCAGCTTAGCGCTGGAGCTCTCTGAGCAGTTCTTC
17	many	TRBJ2-6	TRBV11-2	TRBD1	CASSSWTGGSGANVLTF	TGTGCCAGCAGCTCCTGGACAGGAGGTTCTGGGGCCAACGTCCTGACTTTC
14	many	TRBJ1-2	TRBV29-1	TRBD1	CSVEGARGPGGYTF	TGCAGCGTTGAAGGGGCCAGGGGGCCGGGAGGCTACACCTTC
13	-	TRBJ2-2	TRBV2	TRBD1	CASADRATGELFF	TGTGCCAGCGCGGACAGGGCCACCGGGGAGCTGTTTTTT
12	many	TRBJ2-2	TRBV29-1	-	CSVPFNTGELFF	TGCAGCGTTCCATTCAACACCGGGGAGCTGTTTTTT
15	few	TRBJ2-1	TRBV19	TRBD2	CASSQGAGEYNEQFF	TGTGCCAGTAGTCAAGGGGCGGGAGAGTACAATGAGCAGTTCTTC
11	many	TRBJ2-1	TRBV11-2	-	CASSSSGVEFF	TGTGCCAGCAGCTCGTCAGGGGTCGAGTTCTTC
14	few	TRBJ2-3	TRBV20-1	TRBD2	CSAGLAARTDTQYF	TGCAGTGCTGGCCTAGCGGCCCGCACAGATACGCAGTATTTT
14	many	TRBJ2-7	TRBV27	TRBD2	CASSLIGGGYEQYF	TGTGCCAGCAGTTTAATTGGCGGGGGCTACGAGCAGTACTTC
14	-	TRBJ1-5	TRBV5-6	-	CASSFMTGNQPQHF	TGTGCCAGCAGCTTTATGACCGGCAATCAGCCCCAGCATTTT
14	few	TRBJ1-2	TRBV2	-	CASSEGPTPYGYTF	TGTGCCAGCAGTGAAGGGCCAACCCCCTATGGCTACACCTTC
15	many	TRBJ2-5	TRBV5-4	TRBD1	CASSDVKGQKETQYF	TGTGCCAGCAGTGATGTTAAGGGACAGAAAGAGACCCAGTACTTC
16	few	TRBJ2-2	TRBV11-2	TRBD2	CASRPLAGDNTGELFF	TGTGCCAGCAGACCTCTAGCGGGAGATAATACCGGGGAGCTGTTTTTT
15	-	TRBJ1-3	TRBV7-2	-	CASSFDLGSRNTIYF	TGTGCCAGCAGTTTCGACCTGGGAAGCCGAAACACCATATATTTT
15	many	TRBJ2-5	TRBV19	-	CASSIGVGGEETQYF	TGTGCCAGTAGTATAGGGGTAGGAGGGGAAGAGACCCAGTACTTC
14	-	TRBJ2-7	TRBV20-1	TRBD2	CSARSIAGDYEQYF	TGCAGTGCTAGATCTATAGCGGGAGACTACGAGCAGTACTTC
13	many	TRBJ2-7	TRBV20-1	TRBD2	CSAPSGTTYEQYF	TGCAGTGCCCCTAGCGGGACCACCTACGAGCAGTACTTC
12	many	TRBJ2-1	TRBV18	-	CASSRQVDEQFF	TGTGCCAGCTCGCGACAGGTCGATGAGCAGTTCTTC